Included here is one T cell receptor beta chain sequence, with context. Autoimmune disease history or systemic immunosuppression led to patients being barred. Profiling relied on immunoSEQ multiplex PCR, and the TCRdb table lists in-frame clones only, not all of them. The sample has roughly 50,000 clones, 60% to 80% seen once; the top ten hold 3.9%. This entry is derived from a study of OX40 agonist ivuxolimab in advanced cancers. The junction had 9 bases not matched to a gene; V was cut back by 3 bases and J by 0 bases. This CDR3 comprises 19 residues. Germline assignment: CDR1 SGHVS and CDR2 FQNEAQ.

This receptor was identified in an adult with an advanced solid tumor such as melanoma, head and neck, liver or kidney cancer. The sample was CD4+ or CD8+ T cells sorted from blood, taken in a trial of the OX40 agonist ivuxolimab. The chain recombines TRBV7-8 with TRBJ2-1; 12 bases agree with TRBD2. CDR3 loop: CASSFDGTSGRSSYNEQFF. In DNA form, the CDR3 reads TGTGCCAGCAGCTTCGACGGGACTAGCGGGCGGAGCTCCTACAATGAGCAGTTCTTC.